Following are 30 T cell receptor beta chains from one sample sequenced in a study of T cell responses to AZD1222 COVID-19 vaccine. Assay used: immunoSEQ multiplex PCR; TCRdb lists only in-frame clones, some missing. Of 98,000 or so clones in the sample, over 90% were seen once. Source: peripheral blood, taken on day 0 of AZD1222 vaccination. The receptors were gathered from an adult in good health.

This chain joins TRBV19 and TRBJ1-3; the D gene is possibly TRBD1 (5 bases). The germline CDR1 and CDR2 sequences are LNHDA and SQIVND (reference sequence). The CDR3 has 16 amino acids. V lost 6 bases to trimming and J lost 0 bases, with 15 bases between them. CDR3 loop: CASRSGGTISGNTIYF. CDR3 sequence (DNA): TGTGCCAGTAGATCGGGAGGGACCATCTCTGGAAACACCATATATTTT.

CDR3 loop: CAISERTSGSWEDTQYF. CDR3 nucleotide sequence: TGTGCCATCAGTGAGAGGACTAGCGGGAGTTGGGAAGATACGCAGTATTTT. This chain joins TRBV10-3 and TRBJ2-3; TRBD2 aligns across 13 bases. This CDR3 has 17 residues. V lost 2 bases and J lost 5; bases outside the gene matches: 7. The V gene's germline CDR1 is ENHRY and CDR2 SYGVKD.

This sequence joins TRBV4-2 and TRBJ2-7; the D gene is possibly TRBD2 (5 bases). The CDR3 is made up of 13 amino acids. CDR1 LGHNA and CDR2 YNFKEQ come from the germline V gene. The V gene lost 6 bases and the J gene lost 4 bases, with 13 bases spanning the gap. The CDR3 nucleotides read TGTGCCAGCAGGAAGGGAGATGGGTACGAGCAGTACTTC. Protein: CASRKGDGYEQYF.

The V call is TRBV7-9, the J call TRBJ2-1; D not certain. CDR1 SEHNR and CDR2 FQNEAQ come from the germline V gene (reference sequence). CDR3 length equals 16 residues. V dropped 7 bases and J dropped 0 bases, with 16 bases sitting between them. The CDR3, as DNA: TGTGCCAGCACCCTCAGGAAGATCAGCTCCTACAATGAGCAGTTCTTC. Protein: CASTLRKISSYNEQFF.

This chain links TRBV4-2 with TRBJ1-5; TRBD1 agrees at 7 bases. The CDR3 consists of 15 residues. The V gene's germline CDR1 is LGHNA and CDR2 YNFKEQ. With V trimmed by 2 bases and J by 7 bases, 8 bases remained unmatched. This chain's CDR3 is CASSQIGQDGQPQHF. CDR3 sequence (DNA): TGTGCCAGCAGCCAAATCGGACAGGATGGCCAGCCCCAGCATTTT.

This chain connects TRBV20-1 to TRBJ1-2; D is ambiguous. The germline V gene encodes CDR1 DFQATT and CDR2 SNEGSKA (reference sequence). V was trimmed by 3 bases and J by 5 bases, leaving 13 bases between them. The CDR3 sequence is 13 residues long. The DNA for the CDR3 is TGCAGTGCTAGTTGGTCCGAAGGGTATGGCTACACCTTC. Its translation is CSASWSEGYGYTF.

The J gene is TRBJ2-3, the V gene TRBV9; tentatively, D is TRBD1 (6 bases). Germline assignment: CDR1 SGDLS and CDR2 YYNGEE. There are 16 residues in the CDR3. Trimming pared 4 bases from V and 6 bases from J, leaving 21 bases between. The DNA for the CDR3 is TGTGCCAGCAGCTCCAACGGGCTTTATAGGGGGGATACGCAGTATTTT. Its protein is CASSSNGLYRGDTQYF.

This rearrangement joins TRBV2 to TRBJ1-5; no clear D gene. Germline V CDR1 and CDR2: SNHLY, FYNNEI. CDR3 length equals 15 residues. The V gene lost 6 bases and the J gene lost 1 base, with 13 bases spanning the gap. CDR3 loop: CASRSDGGSNQPQHF. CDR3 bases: TGTGCCAGCAGGAGCGACGGAGGAAGCAATCAGCCCCAGCATTTT.

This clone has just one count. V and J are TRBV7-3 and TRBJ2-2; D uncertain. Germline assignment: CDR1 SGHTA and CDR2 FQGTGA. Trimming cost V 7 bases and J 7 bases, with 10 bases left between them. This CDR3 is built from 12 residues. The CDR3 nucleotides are TGTGCCAGCATCCTGGCCGGCGGGGAGCTGTTTTTT. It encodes CASILAGGELFF.

The chain's CDR3 is CASSLIILAGAYVNEQFF. The CDR3 coding sequence is TGCGCCAGCAGCTTGATAATCCTAGCGGGAGCCTATGTCAATGAGCAGTTCTTC. This rearrangement joins TRBV5-1 to TRBJ2-1; 10 nucleotides match TRBD2. The CDR3 has 18 amino acids. Germline CDR1 and CDR2: SGHRS and YFSETQ. The trim removed 1 base at V and 6 bases at J, leaving 13 bases unmatched.

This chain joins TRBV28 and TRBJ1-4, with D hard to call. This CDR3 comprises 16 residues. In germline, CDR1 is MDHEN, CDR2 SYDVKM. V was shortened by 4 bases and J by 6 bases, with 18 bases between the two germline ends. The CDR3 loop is CASSWNKGRMDEKLFF. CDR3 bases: TGTGCCAGCAGTTGGAACAAGGGAAGAATGGATGAAAAACTGTTTTTT.

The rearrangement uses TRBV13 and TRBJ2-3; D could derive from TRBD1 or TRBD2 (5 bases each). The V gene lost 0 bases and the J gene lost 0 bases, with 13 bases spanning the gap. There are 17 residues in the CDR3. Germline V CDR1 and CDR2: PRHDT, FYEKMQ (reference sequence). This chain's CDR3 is CASSLGRGAGSTDTQYF. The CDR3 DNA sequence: TGTGCCAGCAGCTTAGGCAGAGGGGCAGGTAGCACAGATACGCAGTATTTT.

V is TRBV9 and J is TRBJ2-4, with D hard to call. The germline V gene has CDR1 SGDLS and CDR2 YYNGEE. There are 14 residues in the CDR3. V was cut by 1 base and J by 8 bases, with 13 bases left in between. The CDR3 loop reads CASSVSADRDIQYF. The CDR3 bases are TGTGCCAGCAGCGTATCGGCGGATCGGGACATTCAGTACTTC.

The CDR3 region is CASSGDRRVAEAFF. The CDR3 bases are TGCGCCAGCAGTGGGGACAGGAGGGTCGCTGAAGCTTTCTTT. The chain uses TRBV10-2 and TRBJ1-1, with TRBD1 matching 8 bases. The germline V gene encodes CDR1 WSHSY and CDR2 SAAADI. V lost 4 bases to trimming and J lost 6 bases; unmatched junction nucleotides: 7. CDR3 length: 14 amino acids.

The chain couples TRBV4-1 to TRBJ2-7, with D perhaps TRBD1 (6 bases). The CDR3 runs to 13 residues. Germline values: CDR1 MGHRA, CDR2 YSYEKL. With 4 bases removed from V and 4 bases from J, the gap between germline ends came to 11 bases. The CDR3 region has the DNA TGCGCCAGCAGCCGATCCAGGGGATACGAGCAGTACTTC. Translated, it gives CASSRSRGYEQYF.

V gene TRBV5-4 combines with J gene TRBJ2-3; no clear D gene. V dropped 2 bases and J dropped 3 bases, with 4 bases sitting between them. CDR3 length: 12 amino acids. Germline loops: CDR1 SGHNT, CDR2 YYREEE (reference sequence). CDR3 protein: CASSFRTDTQYF. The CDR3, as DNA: TGTGCCAGCAGCTTCCGTACAGATACGCAGTATTTT.

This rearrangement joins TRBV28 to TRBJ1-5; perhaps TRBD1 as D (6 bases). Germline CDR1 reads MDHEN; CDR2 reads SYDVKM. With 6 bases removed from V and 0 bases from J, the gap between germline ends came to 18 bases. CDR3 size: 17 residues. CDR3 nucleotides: TGTGCCAGCAGCCCTCGATGGACAGCGAATAGCAATCAGCCCCAGCATTTT. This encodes CASSPRWTANSNQPQHF. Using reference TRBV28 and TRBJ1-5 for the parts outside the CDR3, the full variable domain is DVKVTQSSRYLVKRTGEKVFLECVQDMDHENMFWYRQDPGLGLRLIYFSYDVKMKEKGDIPEGYSVSREKKERFSLILESASTNQTSMYLCASSPRWTANSNQPQHFGDGTRLSIL.

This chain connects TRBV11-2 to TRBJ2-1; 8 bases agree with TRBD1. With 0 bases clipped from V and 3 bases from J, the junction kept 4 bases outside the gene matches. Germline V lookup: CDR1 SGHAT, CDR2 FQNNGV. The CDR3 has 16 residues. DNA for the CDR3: TGTGCCAGCAGCTTAGAAGGGACAGGTTACTACAATGAGCAGTTCTTC. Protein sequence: CASSLEGTGYYNEQFF.

The CDR3 DNA reads TGTGCCTGGAGTGAATTCGGGGAGCTGTTTTTT. It yields the protein CAWSEFGELFF. This sequence joins TRBV30 and TRBJ2-2; D is unclear. CDR1 is GTSNPN and CDR2 is SVGIG in the germline V gene (reference sequence). CDR3 length: 11 amino acids. Trimming removed 1 base from V and 7 bases from J, with 4 bases in between.

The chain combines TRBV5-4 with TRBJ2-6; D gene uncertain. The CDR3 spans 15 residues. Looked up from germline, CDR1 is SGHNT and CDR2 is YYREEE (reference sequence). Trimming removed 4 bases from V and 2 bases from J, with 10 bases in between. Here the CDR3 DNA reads TGTGCCAGCAGCAGGGTCGGCGCTGGGGCCAACGTCCTGACTTTC. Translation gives CASSRVGAGANVLTF.

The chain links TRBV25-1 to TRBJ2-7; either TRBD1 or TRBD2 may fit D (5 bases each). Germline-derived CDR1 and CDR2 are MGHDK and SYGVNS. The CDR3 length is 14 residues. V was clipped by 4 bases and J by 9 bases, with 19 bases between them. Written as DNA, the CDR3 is TGTGCCAGCAGTGTGCAGGGACGGGGATTCGGGCAGTACTTC. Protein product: CASSVQGRGFGQYF.

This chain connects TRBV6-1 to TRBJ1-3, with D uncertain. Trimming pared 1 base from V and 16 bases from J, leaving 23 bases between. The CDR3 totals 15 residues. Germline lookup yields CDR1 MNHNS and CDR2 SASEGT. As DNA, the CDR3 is TGTGCCAGCAGTGAAGACGGAGGAGCCCCCACGGGGAGTTATTTT. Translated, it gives CASSEDGGAPTGSYF.

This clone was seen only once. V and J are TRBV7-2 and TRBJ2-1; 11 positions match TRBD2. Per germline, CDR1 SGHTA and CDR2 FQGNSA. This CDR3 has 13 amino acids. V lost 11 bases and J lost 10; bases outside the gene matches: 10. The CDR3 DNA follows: TGTGCCTGTAGCGGGAGGGCATCGAGAGAGCAGTTCTTC. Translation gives CACSGRASREQFF.

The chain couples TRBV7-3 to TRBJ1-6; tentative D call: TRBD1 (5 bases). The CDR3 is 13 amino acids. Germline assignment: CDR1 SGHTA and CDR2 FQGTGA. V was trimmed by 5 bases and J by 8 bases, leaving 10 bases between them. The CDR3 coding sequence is TGTGCCAGCAGCGCGAGAGGGGATTCACCCCTCCACTTT. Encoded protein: CASSARGDSPLHF. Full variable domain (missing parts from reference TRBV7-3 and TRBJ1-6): GAGVSQTPSNKVTEKGKYVELRCDPISGHTALYWYRQSLGQGPEFLIYFQGTGAADDSGLPNDRFFAVRPEGSVSTLKIQRTERGDSAVYLCASSARGDSPLHFGNGTRLTVT.

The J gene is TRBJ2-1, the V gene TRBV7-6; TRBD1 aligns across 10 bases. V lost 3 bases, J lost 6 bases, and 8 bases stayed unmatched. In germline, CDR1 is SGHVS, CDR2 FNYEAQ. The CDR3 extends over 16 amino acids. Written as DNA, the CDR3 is TGTGCCAGCAGCTTTCAGACAGGGGGCACATCCAATGAGCAGTTCTTC. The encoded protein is CASSFQTGGTSNEQFF.

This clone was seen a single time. The CDR3 loop is CASIPGSYNTEAFF. The CDR3 nucleotides read TGTGCCAGTATCCCGGGGAGCTATAACACTGAAGCTTTCTTT. The chain links TRBV19 to TRBJ1-1; D ambiguous. CDR1 and CDR2 (germline): LNHDA, SQIVND (reference sequence). The germline V and J ends were trimmed by 7 bases and 2 bases, with 14 bases remaining between them. The CDR3 runs to 14 residues.

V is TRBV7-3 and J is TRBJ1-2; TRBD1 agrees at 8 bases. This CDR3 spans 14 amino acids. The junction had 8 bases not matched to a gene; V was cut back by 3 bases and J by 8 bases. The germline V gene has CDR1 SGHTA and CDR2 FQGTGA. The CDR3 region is CASSLDRESGGYTF. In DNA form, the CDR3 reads TGTGCCAGCAGCTTGGACAGGGAATCCGGCGGCTACACCTTC.

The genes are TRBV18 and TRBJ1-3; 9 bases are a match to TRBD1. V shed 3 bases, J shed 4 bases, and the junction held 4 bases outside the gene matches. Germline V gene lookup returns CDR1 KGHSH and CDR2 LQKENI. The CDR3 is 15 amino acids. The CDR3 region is CASSPGTGQGNTIYF. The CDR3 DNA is TGTGCCAGCTCACCCGGGACAGGGCAAGGAAACACCATATATTTT.

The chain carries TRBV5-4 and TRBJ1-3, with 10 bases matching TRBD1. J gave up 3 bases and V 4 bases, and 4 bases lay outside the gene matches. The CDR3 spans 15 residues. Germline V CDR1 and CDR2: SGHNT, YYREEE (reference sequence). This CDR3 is CASSMTGGYGNTIYF. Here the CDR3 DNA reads TGTGCCAGCAGCATGACAGGGGGCTATGGAAACACCATATATTTT.

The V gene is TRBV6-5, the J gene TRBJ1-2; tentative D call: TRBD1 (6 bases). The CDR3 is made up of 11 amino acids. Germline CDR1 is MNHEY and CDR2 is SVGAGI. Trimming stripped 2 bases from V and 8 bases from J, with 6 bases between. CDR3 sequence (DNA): TGTGCCAGCAGTTACGGGGGCGGCTACACCTTC. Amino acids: CASSYGGGYTF.